This TCR beta chain appears in the sequencing data of a study of T cells in localized non-small cell lung cancer. Nonneoplastic adjacent lung devoid of atypia was obtained no less than 2 cm from the tumor margin. V shed 7 bases and J shed 4 bases, with 8 bases lying between them. The CDR3 contains 11 residues. Germline CDR1 and CDR2: LNHDA and SQIVND (reference sequence). Clones were read by immunoSEQ multiplex PCR, and TCRdb kept only the in-frame ones, dropping some. The sample yields 2,000 to 3,000 clones, 20% to 25% seen once. The chain recombines TRBV19 with TRBJ2-7; D gene uncertain. This TCR derives from a man between 40 and 75 years old with stage II squamous cell lung carcinoma. The specimen was normal lung tissue next to the tumor, collected before any cancer treatment. For the CDR3, the DNA is TGTGCCAGTACCGACGGATACGAGCAGTACTTC. Translating it yields CASTDGYEQYF.